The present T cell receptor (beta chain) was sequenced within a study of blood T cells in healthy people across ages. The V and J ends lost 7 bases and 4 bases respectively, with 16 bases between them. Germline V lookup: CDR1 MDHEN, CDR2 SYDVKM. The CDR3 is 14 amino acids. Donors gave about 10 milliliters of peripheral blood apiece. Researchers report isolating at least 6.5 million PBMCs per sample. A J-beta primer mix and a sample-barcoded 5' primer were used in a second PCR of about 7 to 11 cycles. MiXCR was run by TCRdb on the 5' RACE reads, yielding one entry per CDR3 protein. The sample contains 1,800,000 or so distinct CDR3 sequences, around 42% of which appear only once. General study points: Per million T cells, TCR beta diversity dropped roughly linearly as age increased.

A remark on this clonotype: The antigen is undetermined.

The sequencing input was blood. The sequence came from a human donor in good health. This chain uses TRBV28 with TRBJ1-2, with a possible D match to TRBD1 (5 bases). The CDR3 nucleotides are TGTGCCAGCACGGCAGGGCGCGCGGTCTATGGCTACACCTTC. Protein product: CASTAGRAVYGYTF.